The rows below give T cell receptor beta chains drawn from one sample of a study of response to subunit inactivated influenza vaccine. Each CDR3 protein is one row after TCRdb ran MiXCR on the RT-PCR reads. The repertoire holds a few hundred thousand distinct CDR3 sequences, with roughly 7.9% as singletons. The sequencing used PBMCs from blood, collected roughly 24 months after vaccination. Receptors were obtained from a man aged 45 to 70 who received an inactivated influenza vaccine. The conserved cysteine and the conserved F or W are not part of the CDR3 here.

V,CDR3
TRBV24-1,ATSDFSRAKAQY
TRBV20-1,SAKPGQLFSTDTQY
TRBV5-1,ASKRPGTANTGELF
TRBV20-1,SARALAGGRGETQY
TRBV18,ASSPPVGQGGFEQY
TRBV19,ASSRDSLNYEQY
TRBV5-8,ASSARLAGGQETQY
TRBV3-1,ASSQTGTEAF
TRBV7-9,ASSPGPPNEKLF
TRBV7-9,ASSMDRRGEKLF
TRBV7-2,ASSRGGAQETQY
TRBV7-9,ASSLWVTRQGVETQY
TRBV15,ATSTRPYEQY
TRBV12-3/TRBV12-4,ASSFFHSNTEAF
TRBV20-1,SARDLSTEDTQY
TRBV7-6,ASSHTSCRSYEQY
TRBV7-9,ASSWDSPNTEAF
TRBV6-2/TRBV6-3,ASSYLRGRSGSASSYNEQF
TRBV3-1,ASSTHGSADTQY
TRBV12-3/TRBV12-4,ASSKVRTEAF
TRBV20-1,SARDYLLGELF
TRBV3-1,ASSPGGTVQETQY